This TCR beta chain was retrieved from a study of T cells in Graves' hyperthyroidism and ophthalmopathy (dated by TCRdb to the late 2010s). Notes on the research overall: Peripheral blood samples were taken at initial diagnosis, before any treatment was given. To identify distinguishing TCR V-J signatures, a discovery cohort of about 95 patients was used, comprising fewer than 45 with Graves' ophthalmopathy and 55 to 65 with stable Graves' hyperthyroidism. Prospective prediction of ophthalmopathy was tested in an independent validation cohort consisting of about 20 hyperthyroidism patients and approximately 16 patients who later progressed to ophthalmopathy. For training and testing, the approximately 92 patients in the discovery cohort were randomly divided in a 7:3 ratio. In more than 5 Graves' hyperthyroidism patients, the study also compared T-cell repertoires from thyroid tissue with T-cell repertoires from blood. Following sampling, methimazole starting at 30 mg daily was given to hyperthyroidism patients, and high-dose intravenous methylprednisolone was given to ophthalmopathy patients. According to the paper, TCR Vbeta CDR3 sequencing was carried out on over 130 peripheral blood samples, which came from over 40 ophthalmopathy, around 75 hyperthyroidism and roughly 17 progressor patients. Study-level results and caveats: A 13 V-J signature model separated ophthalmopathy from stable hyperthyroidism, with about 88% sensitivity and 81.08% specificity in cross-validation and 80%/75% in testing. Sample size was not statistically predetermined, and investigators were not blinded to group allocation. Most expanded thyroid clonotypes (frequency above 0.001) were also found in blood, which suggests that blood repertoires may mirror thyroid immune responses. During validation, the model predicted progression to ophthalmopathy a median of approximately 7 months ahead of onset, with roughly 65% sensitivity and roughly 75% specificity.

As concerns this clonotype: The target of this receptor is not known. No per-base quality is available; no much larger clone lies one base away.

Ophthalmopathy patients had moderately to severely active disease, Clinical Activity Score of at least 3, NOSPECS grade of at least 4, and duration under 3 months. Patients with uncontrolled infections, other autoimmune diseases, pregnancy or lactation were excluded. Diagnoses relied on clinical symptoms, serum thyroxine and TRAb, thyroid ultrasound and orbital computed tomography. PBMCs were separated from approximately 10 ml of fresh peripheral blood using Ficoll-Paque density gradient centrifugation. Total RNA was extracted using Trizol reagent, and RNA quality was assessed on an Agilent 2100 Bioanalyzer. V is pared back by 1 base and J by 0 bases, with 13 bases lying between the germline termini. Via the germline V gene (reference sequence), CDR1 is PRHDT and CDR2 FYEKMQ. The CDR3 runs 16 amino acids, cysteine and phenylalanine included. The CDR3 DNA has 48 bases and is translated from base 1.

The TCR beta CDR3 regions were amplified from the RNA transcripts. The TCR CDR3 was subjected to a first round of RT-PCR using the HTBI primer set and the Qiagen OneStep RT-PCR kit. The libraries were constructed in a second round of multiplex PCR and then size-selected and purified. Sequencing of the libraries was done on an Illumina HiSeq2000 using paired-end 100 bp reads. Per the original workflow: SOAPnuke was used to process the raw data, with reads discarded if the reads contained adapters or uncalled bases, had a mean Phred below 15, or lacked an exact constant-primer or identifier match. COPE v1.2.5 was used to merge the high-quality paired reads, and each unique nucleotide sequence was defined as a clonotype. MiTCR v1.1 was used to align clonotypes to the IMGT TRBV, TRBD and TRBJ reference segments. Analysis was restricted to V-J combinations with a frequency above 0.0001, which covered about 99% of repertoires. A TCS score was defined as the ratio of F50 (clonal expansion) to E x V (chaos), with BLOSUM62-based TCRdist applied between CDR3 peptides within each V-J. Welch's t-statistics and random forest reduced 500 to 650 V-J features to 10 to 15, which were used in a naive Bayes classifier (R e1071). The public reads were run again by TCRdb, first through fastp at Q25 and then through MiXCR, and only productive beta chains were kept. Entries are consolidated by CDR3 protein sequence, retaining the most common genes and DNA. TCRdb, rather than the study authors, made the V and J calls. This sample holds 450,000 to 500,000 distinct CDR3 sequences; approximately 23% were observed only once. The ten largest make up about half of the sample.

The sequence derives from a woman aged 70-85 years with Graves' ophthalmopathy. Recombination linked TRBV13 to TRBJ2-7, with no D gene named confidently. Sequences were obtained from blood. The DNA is TGTGCCAGCAGCTTAGTGGCAGGTTCCTCCTCCTACGAGCAGTACTTC. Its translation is CASSLVAGSSSYEQYF.